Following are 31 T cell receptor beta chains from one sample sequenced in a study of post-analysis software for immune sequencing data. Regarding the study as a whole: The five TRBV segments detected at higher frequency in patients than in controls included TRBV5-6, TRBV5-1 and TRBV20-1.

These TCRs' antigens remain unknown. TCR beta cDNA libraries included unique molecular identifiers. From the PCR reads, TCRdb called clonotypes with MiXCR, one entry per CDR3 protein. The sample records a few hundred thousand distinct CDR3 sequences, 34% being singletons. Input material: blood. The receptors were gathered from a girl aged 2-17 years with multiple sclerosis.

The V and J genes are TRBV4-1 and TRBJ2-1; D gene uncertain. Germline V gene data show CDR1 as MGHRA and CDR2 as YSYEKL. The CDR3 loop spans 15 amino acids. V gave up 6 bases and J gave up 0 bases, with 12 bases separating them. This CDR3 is CASRLGESSYNEQFF. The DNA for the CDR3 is TGCGCCAGCAGGCTAGGTGAAAGCTCCTACAATGAGCAGTTCTTC.

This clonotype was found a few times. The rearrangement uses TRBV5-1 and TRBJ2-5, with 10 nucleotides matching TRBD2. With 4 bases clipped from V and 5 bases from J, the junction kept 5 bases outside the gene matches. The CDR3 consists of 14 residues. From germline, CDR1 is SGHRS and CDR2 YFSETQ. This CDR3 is CASSATSGAETQYF. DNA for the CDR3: TGCGCCAGCAGCGCAACTAGCGGGGCGGAGACCCAGTACTTC. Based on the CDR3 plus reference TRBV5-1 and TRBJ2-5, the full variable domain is KAGVTQTPRYLIKTRGQQVTLSCSPISGHRSVSWYQQTPGQGLQFLFEYFSETQRNKGNFPGRFSGRQFSNSRSEMNVSTLELGDSALYLCASSATSGAETQYFGPGTRLLVL.

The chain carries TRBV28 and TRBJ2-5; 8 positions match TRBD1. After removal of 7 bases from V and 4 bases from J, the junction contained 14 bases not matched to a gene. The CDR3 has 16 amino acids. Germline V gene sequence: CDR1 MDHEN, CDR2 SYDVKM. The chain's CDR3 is CASNLGTQGAGETQYF. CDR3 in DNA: TGTGCCAGCAACCTTGGAACCCAGGGGGCGGGAGAGACCCAGTACTTC.

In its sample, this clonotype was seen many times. The CDR3 loop reads CSQMMAGPDTQYF. CDR3 DNA sequence: TGCAGCCAGATGATGGCGGGTCCAGATACGCAGTATTTT. The chain employs TRBV29-1 and TRBJ2-3; TRBD2 is a possible D gene (5 bases). The CDR3 runs to 13 residues. Deletions cut 8 bases from V and 4 bases from J, with 16 bases between. In germline, CDR1 is SQVTM, CDR2 ANQGSEA.

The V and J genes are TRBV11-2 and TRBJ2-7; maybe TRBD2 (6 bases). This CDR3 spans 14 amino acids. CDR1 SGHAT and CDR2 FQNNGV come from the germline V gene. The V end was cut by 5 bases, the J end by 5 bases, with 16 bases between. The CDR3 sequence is CASSPLAPWDEQYF. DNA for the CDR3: TGTGCCAGCAGCCCACTAGCCCCGTGGGACGAGCAGTACTTC.

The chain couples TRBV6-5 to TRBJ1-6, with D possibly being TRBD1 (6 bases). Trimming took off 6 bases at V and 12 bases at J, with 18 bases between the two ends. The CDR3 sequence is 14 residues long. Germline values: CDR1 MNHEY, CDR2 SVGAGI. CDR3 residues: CASRLTGWDLPLHF. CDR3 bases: TGTGCCAGCAGACTGACAGGTTGGGACCTACCCCTCCACTTT.

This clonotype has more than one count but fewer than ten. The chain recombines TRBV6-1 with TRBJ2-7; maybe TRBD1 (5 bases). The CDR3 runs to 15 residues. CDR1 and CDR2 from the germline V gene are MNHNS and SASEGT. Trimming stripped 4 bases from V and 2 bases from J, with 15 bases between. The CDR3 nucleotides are TGTGCCAGCAGTGGAAGGGGCAGCTTAACCTACGAGCAGTACTTC. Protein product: CASSGRGSLTYEQYF.

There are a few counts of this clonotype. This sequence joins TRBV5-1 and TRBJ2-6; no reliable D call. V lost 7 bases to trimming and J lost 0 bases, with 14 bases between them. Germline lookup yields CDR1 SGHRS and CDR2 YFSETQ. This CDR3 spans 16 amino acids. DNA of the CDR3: TGCGCCAGCCACAGTCAACACCACTCTGGGGCCAACGTCCTGACTTTC. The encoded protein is CASHSQHHSGANVLTF.

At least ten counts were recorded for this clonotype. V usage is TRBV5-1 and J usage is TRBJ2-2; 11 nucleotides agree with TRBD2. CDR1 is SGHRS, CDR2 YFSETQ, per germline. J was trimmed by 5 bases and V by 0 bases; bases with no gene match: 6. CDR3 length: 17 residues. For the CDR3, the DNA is TGCGCCAGCAGCTTGGTTTCGGGACTAGCGGCGACCGGGGAGCTGTTTTTT. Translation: CASSLVSGLAATGELFF.

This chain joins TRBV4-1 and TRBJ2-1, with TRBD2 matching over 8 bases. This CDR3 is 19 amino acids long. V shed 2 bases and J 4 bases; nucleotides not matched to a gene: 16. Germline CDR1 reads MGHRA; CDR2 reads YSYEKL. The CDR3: CASSQLFGRQSSGYNEQFF. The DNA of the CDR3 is TGCGCCAGCAGCCAACTCTTCGGACGTCAGTCTAGCGGGTACAATGAGCAGTTCTTC.

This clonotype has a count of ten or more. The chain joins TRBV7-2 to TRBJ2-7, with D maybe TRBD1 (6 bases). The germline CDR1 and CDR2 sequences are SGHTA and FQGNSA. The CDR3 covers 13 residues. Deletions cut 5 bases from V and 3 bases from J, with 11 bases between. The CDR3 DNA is TGTGCCAGCAGCCCGCAAGGGGGCTACGAGCAGTACTTC. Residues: CASSPQGGYEQYF.

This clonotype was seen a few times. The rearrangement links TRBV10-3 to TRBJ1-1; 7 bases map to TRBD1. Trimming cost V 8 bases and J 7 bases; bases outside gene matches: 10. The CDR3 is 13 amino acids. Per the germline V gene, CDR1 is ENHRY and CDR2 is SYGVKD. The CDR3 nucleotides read TGTGCCATCGGACAGGCCAGAGGGGATGAAGCTTTCTTT. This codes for CAIGQARGDEAFF.

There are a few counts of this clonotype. Written as DNA, the CDR3 is TGTGCCAGCAGCCAAGATAGACGGGGGGCCTACAATGAGCAGTTCTTC. Translating it yields CASSQDRRGAYNEQFF. This sequence joins TRBV3-1 and TRBJ2-1; 7 nucleotides match TRBD2. This CDR3 region has 16 residues. CDR1 is LGHDT, CDR2 YNNKEL, per germline (reference sequence). V dropped 0 bases and J dropped 2; count of bases not matched to a gene: 4.

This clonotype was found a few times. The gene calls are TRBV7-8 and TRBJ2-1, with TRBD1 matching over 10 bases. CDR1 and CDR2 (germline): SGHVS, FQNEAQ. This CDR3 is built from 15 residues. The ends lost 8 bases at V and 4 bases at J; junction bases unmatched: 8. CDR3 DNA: TGTGCCAGCGGCCTGGGACAGGGGATTTACAATGAGCAGTTCTTC. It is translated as CASGLGQGIYNEQFF. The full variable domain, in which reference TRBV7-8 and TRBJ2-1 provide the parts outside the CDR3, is GAGVSQSPRYKVAKRGQDVALRCDPISGHVSLFWYQQALGQGPEFLTYFQNEAQLDKSGLPSDRFFAERPEGSVSTLKIQRTQQEDSAVYLCASGLGQGIYNEQFFGPGTRLTVL.

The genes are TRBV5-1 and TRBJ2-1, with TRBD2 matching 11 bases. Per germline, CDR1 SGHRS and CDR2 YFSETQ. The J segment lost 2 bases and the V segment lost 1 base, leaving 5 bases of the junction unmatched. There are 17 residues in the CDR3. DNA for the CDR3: TGCGCCAGCAGCTTGAACGAACTAGCGGGGGCCTACAATGAGCAGTTCTTC. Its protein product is CASSLNELAGAYNEQFF.

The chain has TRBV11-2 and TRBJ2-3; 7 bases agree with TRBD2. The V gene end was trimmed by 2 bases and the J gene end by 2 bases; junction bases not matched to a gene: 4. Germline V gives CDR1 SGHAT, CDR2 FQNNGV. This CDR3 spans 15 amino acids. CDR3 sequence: CASSLRDYFTDTQYF. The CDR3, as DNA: TGTGCCAGCAGCTTAAGGGACTACTTCACAGATACGCAGTATTTT. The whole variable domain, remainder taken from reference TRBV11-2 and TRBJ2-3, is EAGVAQSPRYKIIEKRQSVAFWCNPISGHATLYWYQQILGQGPKLLIQFQNNGVVDDSQLPKDRFSAERLKGVDSTLKIQPAKLEDSAVYLCASSLRDYFTDTQYFGPGTRLTVL.

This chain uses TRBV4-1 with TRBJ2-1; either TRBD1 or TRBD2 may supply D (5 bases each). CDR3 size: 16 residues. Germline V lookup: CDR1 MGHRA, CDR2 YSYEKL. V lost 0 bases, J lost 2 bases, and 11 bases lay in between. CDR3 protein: CASSQDLGVTYNEQFF. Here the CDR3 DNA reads TGCGCCAGCAGCCAAGATTTGGGGGTAACCTACAATGAGCAGTTCTTC.

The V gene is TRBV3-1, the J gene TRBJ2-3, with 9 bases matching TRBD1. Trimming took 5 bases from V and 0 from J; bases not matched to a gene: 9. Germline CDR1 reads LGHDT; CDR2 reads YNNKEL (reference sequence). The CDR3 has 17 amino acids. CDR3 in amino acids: CASSTGTGTPSTDTQYF. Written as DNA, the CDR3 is TGTGCCAGCAGCACCGGGACAGGGACTCCTAGCACAGATACGCAGTATTTT.

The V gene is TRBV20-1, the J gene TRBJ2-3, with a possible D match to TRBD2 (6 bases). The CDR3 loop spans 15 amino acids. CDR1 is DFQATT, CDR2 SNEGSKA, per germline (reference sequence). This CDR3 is CSPPGVAGSTDTQYF. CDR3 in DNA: TGCAGCCCACCGGGGGTTGCGGGGAGCACAGATACGCAGTATTTT.

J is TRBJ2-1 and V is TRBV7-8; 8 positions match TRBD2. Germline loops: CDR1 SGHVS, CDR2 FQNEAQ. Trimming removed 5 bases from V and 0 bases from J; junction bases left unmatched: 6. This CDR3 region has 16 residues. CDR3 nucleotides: TGTGCCAGCAGCCAGCGGGGGCCTAGCTCCTACAATGAGCAGTTCTTC. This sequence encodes CASSQRGPSSYNEQFF.

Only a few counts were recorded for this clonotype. CDR3 residues: CASSPGTSGGLGTGELFF. CDR3 in DNA: TGCGCCAGCAGCCCCGGGACTAGCGGGGGACTGGGCACCGGGGAGCTGTTTTTT. The chain has TRBV5-1 and TRBJ2-2; TRBD2 agrees at 14 bases. Per the germline V gene, CDR1 is SGHRS and CDR2 is YFSETQ. The V and J ends lost 4 bases and 4 bases, in that order; junction bases with no gene match: 9. The CDR3 sequence is 18 residues long.

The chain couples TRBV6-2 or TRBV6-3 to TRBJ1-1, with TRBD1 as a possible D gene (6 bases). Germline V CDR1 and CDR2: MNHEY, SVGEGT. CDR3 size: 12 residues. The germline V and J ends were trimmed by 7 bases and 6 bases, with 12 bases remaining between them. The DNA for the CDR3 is TGTGCCAGCACCTTCGAGGGGGCTGAAGCTTTCTTT. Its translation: CASTFEGAEAFF.

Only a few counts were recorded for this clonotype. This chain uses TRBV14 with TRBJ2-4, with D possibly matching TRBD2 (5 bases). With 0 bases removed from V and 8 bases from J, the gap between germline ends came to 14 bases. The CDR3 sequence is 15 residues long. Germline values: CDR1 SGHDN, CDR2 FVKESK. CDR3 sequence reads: CASSQDSPLGDIQYF. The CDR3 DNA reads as TGTGCCAGCAGCCAAGATTCCCCCCTCGGGGACATTCAGTACTTC.

Here the CDR3 DNA reads TGCAGTGCTCCAAATTCCCGGGACACCATGGGGAAGACCCAGTACTTC. Its protein product is CSAPNSRDTMGKTQYF. The chain joins TRBV20-1 to TRBJ2-7, with TRBD1 as a possible D gene (6 bases). The end of the DNA fits TRBJ2-5 better, so the J call may be wrong. Per germline, CDR1 DFQATT and CDR2 SNEGSKA (reference sequence). The CDR3 covers 16 residues.

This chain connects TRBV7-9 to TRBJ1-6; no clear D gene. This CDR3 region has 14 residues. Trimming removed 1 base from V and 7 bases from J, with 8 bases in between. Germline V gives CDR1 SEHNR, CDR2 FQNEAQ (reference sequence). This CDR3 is CASSLVGNNSPLHF. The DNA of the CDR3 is TGTGCCAGCAGCTTAGTAGGGAACAATTCACCCCTCCACTTT.

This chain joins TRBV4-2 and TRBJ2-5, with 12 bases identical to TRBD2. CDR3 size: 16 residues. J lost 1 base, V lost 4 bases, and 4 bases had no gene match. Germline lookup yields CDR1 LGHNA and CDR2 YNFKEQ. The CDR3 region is CASSLASGGVQETQYF. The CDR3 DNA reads TGTGCCAGCAGCCTTGCTAGCGGGGGGGTCCAAGAGACCCAGTACTTC.

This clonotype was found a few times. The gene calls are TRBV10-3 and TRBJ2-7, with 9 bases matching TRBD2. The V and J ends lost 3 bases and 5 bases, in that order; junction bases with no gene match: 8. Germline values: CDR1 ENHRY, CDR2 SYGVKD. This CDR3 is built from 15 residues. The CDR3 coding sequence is TGTGCCATCAGTGATTCCCTCGGACTAGCGCACGAGCAGTACTTC. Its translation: CAISDSLGLAHEQYF.

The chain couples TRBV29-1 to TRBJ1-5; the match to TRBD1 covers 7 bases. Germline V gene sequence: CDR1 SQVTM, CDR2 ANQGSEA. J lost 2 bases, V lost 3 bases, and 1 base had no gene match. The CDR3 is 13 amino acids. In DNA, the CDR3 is TGCAGCGTTGATCAGGGGGGCAATCAGCCCCAGCATTTT. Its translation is CSVDQGGNQPQHF.

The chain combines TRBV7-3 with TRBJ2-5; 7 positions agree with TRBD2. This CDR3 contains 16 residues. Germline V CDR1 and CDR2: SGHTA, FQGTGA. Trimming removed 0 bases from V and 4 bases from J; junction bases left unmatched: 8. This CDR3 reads CASSLTAGGGGETQYF. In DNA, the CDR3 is TGTGCCAGCAGCTTAACGGCCGGCGGGGGAGGAGAGACCCAGTACTTC.

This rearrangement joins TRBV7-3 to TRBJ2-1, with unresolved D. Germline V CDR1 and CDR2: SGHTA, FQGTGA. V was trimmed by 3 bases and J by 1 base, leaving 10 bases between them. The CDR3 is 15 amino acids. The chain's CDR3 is CASSFGPQSYNEQFF. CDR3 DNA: TGTGCCAGCAGCTTCGGTCCTCAATCCTACAATGAGCAGTTCTTC.

The CDR3 DNA follows: TGTGCCAGCAATCTAGCGGGGGGCTCTTACGAGCAGTACTTC. It specifies CASNLAGGSYEQYF. The chain couples TRBV6-1 to TRBJ2-7; 11 bases align to TRBD2. With V trimmed by 7 bases and J by 4 bases, 6 bases remained unmatched. CDR1 is MNHNS, CDR2 SASEGT, per germline. The CDR3 loop spans 14 amino acids.